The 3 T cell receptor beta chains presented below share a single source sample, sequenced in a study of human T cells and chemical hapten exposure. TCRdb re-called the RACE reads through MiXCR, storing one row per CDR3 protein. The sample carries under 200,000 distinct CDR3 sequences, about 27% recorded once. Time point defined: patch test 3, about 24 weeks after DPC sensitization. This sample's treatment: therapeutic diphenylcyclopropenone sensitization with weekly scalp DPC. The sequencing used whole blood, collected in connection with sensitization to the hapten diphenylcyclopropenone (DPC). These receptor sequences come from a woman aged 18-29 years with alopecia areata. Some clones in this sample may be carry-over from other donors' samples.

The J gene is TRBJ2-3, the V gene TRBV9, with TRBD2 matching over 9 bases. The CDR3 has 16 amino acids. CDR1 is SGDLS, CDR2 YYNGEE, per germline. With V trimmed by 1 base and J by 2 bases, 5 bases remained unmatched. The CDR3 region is CASSVRAGGFTDTQYF. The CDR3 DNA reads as TGTGCCAGCAGCGTAAGAGCGGGGGGTTTCACAGATACGCAGTATTTT.

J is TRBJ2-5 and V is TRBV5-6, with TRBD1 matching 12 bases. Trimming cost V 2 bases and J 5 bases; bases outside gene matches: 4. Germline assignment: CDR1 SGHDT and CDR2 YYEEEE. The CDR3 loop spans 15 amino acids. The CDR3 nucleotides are TGTGCCAGCAGCTTCGGGACAGGGGGCTGGGAGACCCAGTACTTC. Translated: CASSFGTGGWETQYF. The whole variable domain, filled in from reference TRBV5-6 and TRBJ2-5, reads DAGVTQSPTHLIKTRGQQVTLRCSPKSGHDTVSWYQQALGQGPQFIFQYYEEEERQRGNFPDRFSGHQFPNYSSELNVNALLLGDSALYLCASSFGTGGWETQYFGPGTRLLVL.

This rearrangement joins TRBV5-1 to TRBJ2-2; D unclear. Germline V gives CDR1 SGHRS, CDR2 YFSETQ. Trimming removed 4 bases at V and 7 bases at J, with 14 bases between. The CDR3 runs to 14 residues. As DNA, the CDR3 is TGCGCCAGCAGCGGCGGCTACCTCAGCGGGGAGCTGTTTTTT. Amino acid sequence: CASSGGYLSGELFF.